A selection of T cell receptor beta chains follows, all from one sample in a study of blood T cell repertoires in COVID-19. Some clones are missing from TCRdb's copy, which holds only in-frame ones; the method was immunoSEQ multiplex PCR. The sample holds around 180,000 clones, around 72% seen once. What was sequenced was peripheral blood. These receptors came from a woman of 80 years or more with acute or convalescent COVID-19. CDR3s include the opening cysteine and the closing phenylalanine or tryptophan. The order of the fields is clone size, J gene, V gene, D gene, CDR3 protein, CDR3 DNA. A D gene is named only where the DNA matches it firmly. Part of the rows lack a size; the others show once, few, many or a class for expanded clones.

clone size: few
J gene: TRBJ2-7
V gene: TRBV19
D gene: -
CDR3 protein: CATSLGGASYEQYF
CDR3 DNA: TGTGCCACCTCGTTAGGGGGAGCCTCCTACGAGCAGTACTTC

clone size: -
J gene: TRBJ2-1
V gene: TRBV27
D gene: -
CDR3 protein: CASSPLWGVYNEQFF
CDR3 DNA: TGTGCCAGCAGTCCCCTGTGGGGGGTTTACAATGAGCAGTTCTTC

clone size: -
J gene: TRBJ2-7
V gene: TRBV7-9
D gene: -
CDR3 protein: CASSLAIGVLHEQYF
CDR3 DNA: TGTGCCAGCAGCTTAGCGATAGGGGTACTCCACGAGCAGTACTTC

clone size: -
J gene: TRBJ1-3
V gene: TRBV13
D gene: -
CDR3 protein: CASSLEPGSGNTIYF
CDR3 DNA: TGTGCCAGCAGCTTAGAACCGGGTTCTGGAAACACCATATATTTT

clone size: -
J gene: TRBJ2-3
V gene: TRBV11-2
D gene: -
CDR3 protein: CASSLLTTDTDTQYF
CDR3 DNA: TGTGCCAGCAGCTTACTCACTACCGACACAGATACGCAGTATTTT

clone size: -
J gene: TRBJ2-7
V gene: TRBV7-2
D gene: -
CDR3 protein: CASSFASSSYEQYF
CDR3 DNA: TGTGCCAGCAGCTTCGCGAGTAGCTCCTACGAGCAGTACTTC

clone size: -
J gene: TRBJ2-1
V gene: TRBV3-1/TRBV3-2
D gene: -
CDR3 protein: CASSQDATSYNEQFF
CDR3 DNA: TGTGCCAGCAGCCAAGATGCGACTTCCTACAATGAGCAGTTCTTC

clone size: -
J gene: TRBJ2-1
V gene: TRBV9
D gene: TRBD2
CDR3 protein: CASSAGTSAHNEQFF
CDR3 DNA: TGTGCCAGCAGCGCCGGGACTAGCGCACACAATGAGCAGTTCTTC

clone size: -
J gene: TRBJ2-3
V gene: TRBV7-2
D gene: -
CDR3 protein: CASKRELADTQYF
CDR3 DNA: TGTGCCAGCAAGAGGGAATTGGCAGATACGCAGTATTTT

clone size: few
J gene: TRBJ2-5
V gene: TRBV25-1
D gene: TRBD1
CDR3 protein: CASSEFKGQGVQETQYF
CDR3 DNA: TGTGCCAGCAGTGAATTTAAGGGACAGGGGGTCCAGGAGACCCAGTACTTC

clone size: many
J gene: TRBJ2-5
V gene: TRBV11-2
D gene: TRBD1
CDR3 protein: CASRPGTGFLETQYF
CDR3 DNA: TGTGCCAGCAGGCCAGGGACAGGCTTTTTGGAGACCCAGTACTTC

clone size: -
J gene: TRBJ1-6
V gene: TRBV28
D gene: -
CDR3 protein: CASSRRRLDSPLHF
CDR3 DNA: TGTGCCAGCAGCCGCAGGAGGCTGGATTCACCCCTCCACTTT

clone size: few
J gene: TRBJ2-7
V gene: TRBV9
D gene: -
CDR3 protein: CASTPGPGGTYEQYF
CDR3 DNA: TGTGCCAGCACGCCTGGCCCAGGGGGGACCTACGAGCAGTACTTC

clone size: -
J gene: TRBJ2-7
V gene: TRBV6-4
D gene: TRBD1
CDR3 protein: CASSAGSGGRYEQYF
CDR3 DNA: TGTGCCAGCAGTGCTGGTTCAGGGGGCCGGTACGAGCAGTACTTC

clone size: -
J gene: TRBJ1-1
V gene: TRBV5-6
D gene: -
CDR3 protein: CASSLSGLNTEAFF
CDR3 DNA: TGTGCCAGCAGCTTGTCAGGGCTGAACACTGAAGCTTTCTTT

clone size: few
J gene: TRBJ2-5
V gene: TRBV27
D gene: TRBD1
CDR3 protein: CASSPSRQGQETQYF
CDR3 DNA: TGTGCCAGCAGTCCAAGCAGACAGGGGCAAGAGACCCAGTACTTC

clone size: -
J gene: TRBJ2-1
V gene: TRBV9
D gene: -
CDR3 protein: CASSAGTYNEQFF
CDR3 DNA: TGTGCCAGCAGCGCCGGGACCTACAATGAGCAGTTCTTC

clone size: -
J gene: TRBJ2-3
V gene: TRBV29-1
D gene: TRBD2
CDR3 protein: CSVDVGLAADTQYF
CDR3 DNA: TGCAGCGTTGACGTCGGACTAGCAGCAGATACGCAGTATTTT

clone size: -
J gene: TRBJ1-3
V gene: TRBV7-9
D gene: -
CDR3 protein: CASSLGDTSGNTIYF
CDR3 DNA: TGTGCCAGCAGCTTAGGGGACACCTCTGGAAACACCATATATTTT

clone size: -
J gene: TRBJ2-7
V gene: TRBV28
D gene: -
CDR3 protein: CASSPVNAGSAREQYF
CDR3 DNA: TGTGCCAGCAGTCCCGTTAATGCCGGGAGCGCTAGGGAGCAGTACTTC

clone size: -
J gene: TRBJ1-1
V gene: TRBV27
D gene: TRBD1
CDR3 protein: CASSSMGQKAFF
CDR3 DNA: TGTGCCAGCAGTTCCATGGGACAGAAAGCTTTCTTT

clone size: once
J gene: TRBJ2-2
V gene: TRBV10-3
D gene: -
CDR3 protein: CAISENPSAGELFF
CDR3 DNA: TGTGCCATCAGTGAAAACCCTAGCGCCGGGGAGCTGTTTTTT